This T cell receptor (beta chain) was observed in a study of blood T cell repertoires in COVID-19 (dated by TCRdb to 2018 to 2020). For the study in its entirety: The collaborator samples originated in the United States, Italy and Spain and spanned the acute and convalescent phases of COVID-19. The prospective study material was composed of cDNA or gDNA derived from T cells, B-cell-depleted T cells, or PBMCs. Deeply sampled blood TCRbeta repertoires from subjects exposed to, actively infected with, or recovered from COVID-19 were included in the dataset. The repertoires were made available in a free public database intended to serve as a resource for research on the immune response to SARS-CoV-2. Samples came from the ongoing ImmuneRACE study (first 160 participants) plus 1,254 subjects from 6 global collaborators. Nearly every sample came with metadata listing a de-identified subject ID, COVID-19 status, age in years and sex. Where HLA class I and class II types were available, the types were taken from metadata supplied by the sample provider, not from assay-based typing.

The sample holds a few counts of this clone. It lacks a known antigen. Base-call qualities are not available, and no considerably larger clone is one nucleotide away. What the study reported, not specific to this receptor: How much clinical and demographic metadata was included differed by source and by participant, and the metadata was provided uncurated.

Collaborating institutions collected whole blood in K2EDTA tubes following their own protocols. For TCRbeta analysis, collaborators shipped samples in one of three forms: frozen whole blood, isolated PBMCs, or DNA extracted from either of those sample types. The immunoSEQ Assay, a bias-controlled multiplex PCR, was used to amplify TCRbeta CDR3 regions from genomic DNA. The authors processed their data as follows. The number of nucleated cells in each sample was estimated by amplification of reference gene primers within the assay. Sequence reads were collapsed and filtered to measure the absolute abundance of every unique TCRbeta CDR3 rearrangement. For each sample, productive Simpson clonality was calculated by taking the square root of Simpson's diversity index across productive rearrangements. What TCRdb holds here is the immuneACCESS table cut down to in-frame rearrangements. Part of the clones is not present; checked against another copy, under half of the missing clones reflect an unresolved V gene, and the others are unexplained. V and J calls and clone size are as listed in that table; D and trimming were resolved from the DNA. This sample has some 88,000 clones in its table, and 70% to 80% of those were observed once. The ten biggest clones cover 24% of the sample.

Material: peripheral blood. The receptor comes from a human donor in a cohort sampled during active COVID-19.

The CDR3 protein sequence reads: CASSGGTSGSQETQYF. The base sequence is TGCGCCAGCAGCGGTGGGACTAGCGGGAGCCAAGAGACCCAGTACTTC. This receptor chain uses TRBV5-1 and TRBJ2-5; TRBD2 fits 14 bases in the junction. The CDR3 numbers 16 residues from cysteine through phenylalanine. Only the CDR3 DNA stays, 48 bases, in frame from base 1. V and J are trimmed by 4 bases and 1 base, and the gene matches miss 3 bases of the junction. Reading the germline V gene gives CDR1 SGHRS and CDR2 YFSETQ. The CDR3, completed at both ends by the reference TRBV5-1 and TRBJ2-5 genes, gives the full variable domain KAGVTQTPRYLIKTRGQQVTLSCSPISGHRSVSWYQQTPGQGLQFLFEYFSETQRNKGNFPGRFSGRQFSNSRSEMNVSTLELGDSALYLCASSGGTSGSQETQYFGPGTRLLVL.